This TCR beta chain derives from a study of identical twins. This clonotype was counted only a few times. Trimming took 4 bases from V and 1 from J; bases not matched to a gene: 5. The germline CDR1 and CDR2 sequences are SGHKS and YYEKEE (reference sequence). This CDR3 has 15 amino acids. TCRdb fed the 5' RACE reads into MiXCR, producing one record per CDR3 protein. Of roughly 770,000 distinct CDR3 sequences listed, 15% to 20% are singletons. The sample was also linked to a second study, of T cells expressing NK-cell markers. That work adds: Eight donors were sequenced, of whom seven were HCMV-seropositive, while the remaining one was HCMV-seronegative. In several experiments, sorting was restricted to alpha-beta TCR T cells by an anti-gamma-delta TCR antibody. The same clonotypes also predominated in the CD3+CD56-NKG2C+ fraction of a handful of donors.

The gene calls are TRBV5-5 and TRBJ2-7, with 10 bases that match TRBD1. The source is a woman aged 18 to 35 in good health. Source material: PBMCs. The chain's CDR3 is CASSPRTGGSYEQYF. The DNA for the CDR3 is TGTGCCAGCAGCCCTCGGACAGGGGGTTCCTACGAGCAGTACTTC.